This TCR beta chain was obtained from a study of blood T cell repertoires in COVID-19. Methods used by the authors: Reference gene primer amplification gave estimated nucleated cell counts. Profiled with immunoSEQ multiplex PCR; TCRdb holds only in-frame clones, not every one. V, J and clone size reflect that table, while D and trimming were determined from the DNA. The sample shows about 260,000 clones, about 85% of them seen only once. Germline V gene sequence: CDR1 SGHNT, CDR2 YYREEE (reference sequence). The CDR3 is 15 residues long. Losses at the gene ends were 4 bases for V and 4 bases for J; bases not matched to a gene: 7.

The clonotype comes from a man aged 60-69 years with acute or convalescent COVID-19. V and J are TRBV5-4 and TRBJ1-1; 10 bases agree with TRBD1. The material sequenced was peripheral blood. CDR3 region: CASSPLDRGPTEAFF. The CDR3 coding sequence is TGTGCCAGCAGCCCACTAGACAGGGGGCCCACTGAAGCTTTCTTT.